This T cell receptor beta chain was documented in a study of post-analysis software for immune sequencing data (dated by TCRdb to the mid-2010s). For the study in its entirety: The recorded disease courses included relapsing-remitting, secondary progressive and progressive-relapsing multiple sclerosis, and some patients had no subtype annotation. The multiple sclerosis patient repertoires were compared with about a dozen previously published healthy control repertoires from donors aged 6 to 25 years. A subset of samples was prepared in parallel using single-end sample barcoding, then pooled and co-amplified after Illumina adapter ligation.

The CDR3 sequence holds 15 residues, the cysteine and phenylalanine included. The only DNA kept is the CDR3, 45 bases in frame from the first base. V was cut back by 4 bases and J by 2 bases, leaving a gap of 15 bases between them. CDR1 is given as SGHRS and CDR2 as YFSETQ, both from the germline V gene. The investigation overall reported the following: Patients showed significantly higher frequencies than controls for several TRBV segments, among them TRBV5-6, TRBV5-1 and TRBV20-1. Significantly lower normalized Chao1 diversity was found in multiple sclerosis patients than in controls, suggesting substantial peripheral T-cell clonal expansion. The multiple sclerosis patient group was slightly younger than the control group. Strong co-clustering of samples prepared in the same batch was shown by direct clustering with F measure, prompting a batch-effect correction.

Turning to this clonotype: The antigen this receptor binds is unknown. Per-nucleotide qualities are absent, and no much larger clonotype sits a single base away.

Library method: PCR. Sequencing was performed on an Illumina HiSeq 2500. Unique molecular identifiers were incorporated into TCR beta cDNA libraries to reduce PCR and sequencing biases. Approximately 500,000 cDNA molecules were obtained per 1 to 10 million input T cells, so each molecule approximated one T cell. Patient libraries were prepared and sequenced with the same protocol used for the earlier healthy control dataset. Samples belonging to the same batch were prepared together, multiplexed and sequenced on a shared HiSeq lane. Regarding the original processing steps: MIGEC handled the raw barcoded reads, throwing out single-read molecular identifier groups before consensus assembly and CDR3 extraction. VDJtools was used for post-analysis of the clonotype tables, and diversity was normalized by down-sampling every dataset to the size of the smallest sample. To correct batch-related cross-sample contamination, repertoire overlap clustering matched CDR3 amino acid sequences but not nucleotide sequences. TCRdb reworked the public reads: Q25 trimming with fastp, MiXCR clone assembly, productive beta chains retained. Entries are consolidated by CDR3 protein sequence, retaining the most common genes and DNA. These V and J calls originate from TCRdb's pipeline instead of the authors' own analysis. Across this sample there are hundreds of thousands of distinct CDR3 sequences, with about 60% seen only once. Approximately 10% of the sample goes to the ten largest clones.

To demonstrate the VDJtools post-analysis software, TCR beta repertoires were profiled from the peripheral blood of about 13 young patients with multiple sclerosis. The multiple sclerosis patients were children and adolescents ranging in age from roughly 6 to 16 years. Source material: blood. This sequence uses TRBV5-1 and TRBJ2-5; the D gene is possibly TRBD1, with 6 bases matching. This clonotype was sampled from a girl aged 2 to 9 with multiple sclerosis. The sequence in DNA is TGCGCCAGCAGCCCTCCGGGACACCTTCAAGAGACCCAGTACTTC. It encodes CASSPPGHLQETQYF.